A single sample gave rise to the 22 T cell receptor beta chains below, sequenced in a study of shared T cell receptors in the human thymus. Only in-frame clones appear in the TCRdb table, and some are missing; sequencing was by immunoSEQ multiplex PCR. Of around 730,000 clones detected, 80% to 90% appear once; the ten largest clones hold around 0.0094%. These data were likewise used in another study, on human thymus T cells.

Sequencing was carried out using thymocytes. The receptors originated from a girl less than two years old with a congenital heart defect.

The V and J genes are TRBV14 and TRBJ1-1, with TRBD1 matching over 9 bases. V lost 5 bases and J lost 5; bases outside the gene matches: 15. The CDR3 runs to 17 residues. The germline V gene encodes CDR1 SGHDN and CDR2 FVKESK. CDR3 coding DNA: TGTGCCAGCAGCGAAATTCCGGGACAGGGTCCGGGGACTGAAGCTTTCTTT. Translation gives CASSEIPGQGPGTEAFF.

This clone was detected only once. V is TRBV5-4 and J is TRBJ2-3; 10 bases agree with TRBD2. Germline V gene data show CDR1 as SGHNT and CDR2 as YYREEE (reference sequence). This CDR3 is built from 18 residues. Trimming at V came to 0 bases and at J to 1 base, leaving 8 bases not matched to a gene. This CDR3 reads CASSLEQLGTSGTDTQYF. The CDR3 nucleotides read TGTGCCAGCAGCTTGGAGCAGCTCGGGACTAGCGGCACAGATACGCAGTATTTT.

The CDR3: CASSSGGANYGYTF. CDR3 bases: TGTGCCAGTAGTTCAGGGGGCGCGAACTATGGCTACACCTTC. V gene TRBV19 combines with J gene TRBJ1-2; TRBD1 matches at 8 bases. Trimming cost V 5 bases and J 2 bases; bases outside gene matches: 4. The CDR3 is made up of 14 amino acids. The V gene's germline CDR1 is LNHDA and CDR2 SQIVND (reference sequence).

This chain connects TRBV5-6 to TRBJ2-1; TRBD2 matches at 10 bases. The trim removed 1 base at V and 7 bases at J, leaving 8 bases unmatched. The CDR3 runs to 16 residues. Per germline, CDR1 SGHDT and CDR2 YYEEEE. Here the CDR3 reads CASSLLGLAGVNEQFF. The CDR3 coding sequence is TGTGCCAGCAGCTTGTTAGGGCTAGCGGGGGTAAATGAGCAGTTCTTC.

V usage is TRBV6-6 and J usage is TRBJ2-7; possible D gene TRBD1, 5 bases. The V and J ends lost 2 bases and 5 bases respectively, with 13 bases between them. In germline, CDR1 is MNHNY, CDR2 SVGAGI (reference sequence). The CDR3 is 14 amino acids. CDR3 in DNA: TGTGCCAGCAGTTACCTTTTAGGGGCCAACGAGCAGTACTTC. This encodes CASSYLLGANEQYF.

This rearrangement joins TRBV29-1 to TRBJ1-1; unclear D gene. Germline V lookup: CDR1 SQVTM, CDR2 ANQGSEA. The CDR3 sequence is 15 residues long. V was clipped by 3 bases and J by 1 base, with 15 bases between them. The DNA of the CDR3 is TGCAGCGTTGACACGGAGCCCGAGGGGAACACTGAAGCTTTCTTT. It translates to CSVDTEPEGNTEAFF.

The chain is built from TRBV6-1 and TRBJ2-2, with a possible D match to TRBD1 (6 bases). Germline values: CDR1 MNHNS, CDR2 SASEGT. The CDR3 is made up of 15 amino acids. Trimming removed 6 bases from V and 4 bases from J, with 15 bases in between. The CDR3 here is CASSVPGDGTGELFF. CDR3 nucleotides: TGTGCCAGCAGCGTTCCAGGGGATGGCACCGGGGAGCTGTTTTTT.

The genes are TRBV4-3 and TRBJ2-1, with 10 bases fitting TRBD2. From germline, CDR1 is LGHNA and CDR2 YSLEER. The CDR3 loop spans 16 amino acids. Trimming cost V 0 bases and J 6 bases; bases outside gene matches: 5. The CDR3 protein is CASSQERLAGVNEQFF. The CDR3 nucleotides read TGCGCCAGCAGCCAAGAACGGCTAGCGGGGGTCAATGAGCAGTTCTTC.

V usage is TRBV5-1 and J usage is TRBJ1-5, with D unclear. Trimming pared 2 bases from V and 5 bases from J, leaving 8 bases between. CDR1 is SGHRS and CDR2 is YFSETQ in the germline V gene. The CDR3 is 13 amino acids. The CDR3 region has the DNA TGCGCCAGCAGCTTAGGGCGGGATCAGCCCCAGCATTTT. It yields the protein CASSLGRDQPQHF. The full variable domain, rest sourced from reference TRBV5-1 and TRBJ1-5, is KAGVTQTPRYLIKTRGQQVTLSCSPISGHRSVSWYQQTPGQGLQFLFEYFSETQRNKGNFPGRFSGRQFSNSRSEMNVSTLELGDSALYLCASSLGRDQPQHFGDGTRLSIL.

J is TRBJ2-7 and V is TRBV7-2, with 7 bases fitting TRBD1. The CDR3 contains 16 residues. The junction had 12 bases not matched to a gene; V was cut back by 5 bases and J by 2 bases. Germline assignment: CDR1 SGHTA and CDR2 FQGNSA. For the CDR3, the DNA is TGTGCCAGCAGCGCACAGGGGAGAAGGAACGCCTACGAGCAGTACTTC. It translates to CASSAQGRRNAYEQYF.

The chain couples TRBV11-2 to TRBJ1-2; the D gene is possibly TRBD1 (6 bases). This CDR3 has 19 residues. The germline V and J ends were trimmed by 4 bases and 0 bases, with 24 bases remaining between them. CDR1 is SGHAT, CDR2 FQNNGV, per germline. CDR3 sequence reads: CASSSIWTAPKTTNYGYTF. CDR3 bases: TGTGCCAGCAGCTCTATCTGGACAGCCCCGAAAACAACTAACTATGGCTACACCTTC.

V is TRBV2 and J is TRBJ1-1; a possible D gene is TRBD1 (6 bases). The V gene's germline CDR1 is SNHLY and CDR2 FYNNEI. The CDR3 length is 16 residues. V lost 9 bases, J lost 1 base, and 21 bases lay in between. The CDR3 DNA reads TGTGCCAGGAGTCTGGGACACATTAAGACGAACACTGAAGCTTTCTTT. Amino acid sequence: CARSLGHIKTNTEAFF. Supplemented by reference TRBV2 and TRBJ1-1, the full variable domain reads EPEVTQTPSHQVTQMGQEVILRCVPISNHLYFYWYRQILGQKVEFLVSFYNNEISEKSEIFDDQFSVERPDGSNFTLKIRSTKLEDSAMYFCARSLGHIKTNTEAFFGQGTRLTVV.

A remark on this clone: The germline gene is not matched at one end of the junction; a read error may be the cause. The chain combines TRBV5-6 with TRBJ1-2; 10 nucleotides match TRBD1. This CDR3 has 17 amino acids. Germline CDR1 SGHDT, CDR2 YYEEEE. In nucleotides, the CDR3 is TGTGCCAGCAGCATGATGAGCCGGGGACAGGGGCGCCCCCGCCGTCTTTTC. Encoded protein: CASSMMSRGQGRPRRLF.

V gene TRBV6-5 combines with J gene TRBJ1-2; D gene ambiguous. The CDR3 sequence is 13 residues long. V lost 6 bases and J lost 4, with 12 bases in between. The germline V gene encodes CDR1 MNHEY and CDR2 SVGAGI. CDR3 loop: CASRGGLPYGYTF. The CDR3 nucleotides are TGTGCCAGCAGGGGAGGACTGCCCTATGGCTACACCTTC.

This clone was detected only once. The gene calls are TRBV4-1 and TRBJ1-6, with a tentative D call TRBD1 (5 bases). The CDR3 has 16 residues. Germline CDR1 reads MGHRA; CDR2 reads YSYEKL. The germline V and J ends were trimmed by 4 bases and 6 bases, with 16 bases remaining between them. The CDR3 coding sequence is TGCGCCAGCAGCCGCCACGGCGGGGACCTTAATTCACCCCTCCACTTT. The encoded protein is CASSRHGGDLNSPLHF.

The chain has TRBV27 and TRBJ1-2; D is ambiguous. V lost 6 bases and J 0 bases, leaving 14 bases between the germline ends. The CDR3 sequence is 15 residues long. Germline V lookup: CDR1 MNHEY, CDR2 SMNVEV (reference sequence). CDR3 sequence (DNA): TGTGCCAGCAGGGAGGGTTGGGGATCTAACTATGGCTACACCTTC. Its protein is CASREGWGSNYGYTF.

The chain links TRBV19 to TRBJ1-5; D gene ambiguous. The CDR3 runs 18 residues. The ends were cut back, 7 bases at V and 0 bases at J, with 22 bases in the middle. Germline CDR1 is LNHDA and CDR2 is SQIVND (reference sequence). Here the CDR3 DNA reads TGTGCCAGTAATCTCGGGGATAGATGGGATGATAGCAATCAGCCCCAGCATTTT. Translating it yields CASNLGDRWDDSNQPQHF.

This chain joins TRBV7-2 and TRBJ1-1, with a weak D call TRBD1 (5 bases). Germline V gene sequence: CDR1 SGHTA, CDR2 FQGNSA. The CDR3 covers 15 residues. The V end was cut by 3 bases, the J end by 5 bases, with 16 bases between. The CDR3 spells CASSFLGLFPTEAFF. Here the CDR3 DNA reads TGTGCCAGCAGCTTTTTGGGACTCTTCCCGACTGAAGCTTTCTTT.

This clone was seen a single time. The CDR3 loop reads CASSFSAGRLNSPLHF. CDR3 coding DNA: TGTGCCAGCAGCTTTTCCGCGGGACGGCTTAATTCACCCCTCCACTTT. The V call is TRBV5-4, the J call TRBJ1-6, with a weak D call TRBD1 (5 bases). This CDR3 comprises 16 residues. Germline V gives CDR1 SGHNT, CDR2 YYREEE (reference sequence). The ends were cut back, 2 bases at V and 6 bases at J, with 15 bases in the middle. Looking up the rest from reference TRBV5-4 and TRBJ1-6 gives the full variable domain: ETGVTQSPTHLIKTRGQQVTLRCSSQSGHNTVSWYQQALGQGPQFIFQYYREEENGRGNFPPRFSGLQFPNYSSELNVNALELDDSALYLCASSFSAGRLNSPLHFGNGTRLTVT.

This clone was picked up one time. This CDR3 reads CASSAGVTYEQYF. The CDR3 bases are TGCGCCAGCAGTGCCGGGGTTACCTACGAGCAGTACTTC. The chain uses TRBV10-1 and TRBJ2-7, with D tentatively TRBD2 (5 bases). Germline loops: CDR1 WNHNN, CDR2 SYGVQD (reference sequence). The CDR3 contains 13 residues. The germline V and J ends were trimmed by 4 bases and 2 bases, with 9 bases remaining between them.

The V call is TRBV15, the J call TRBJ2-5; weak D call: TRBD1 (6 bases). The V gene's germline CDR1 is LNHNV and CDR2 YYDKDF (reference sequence). V was clipped by 3 bases and J by 0 bases, with 20 bases between them. The CDR3 runs to 18 residues. CDR3: CATSSKRQENAHQETQYF. The CDR3 DNA is TGTGCCACCAGCAGCAAACGACAGGAAAATGCCCACCAAGAGACCCAGTACTTC.

J is TRBJ1-2 and V is TRBV6-5; D not resolved. V was trimmed by 0 bases and J by 8 bases, leaving 10 bases between them. CDR1 is MNHEY, CDR2 SVGAGI, per germline. The CDR3 runs to 13 residues. The CDR3 spells CASSYSRHGGYTF. The CDR3 DNA is TGTGCCAGCAGTTACTCCCGACACGGCGGCTACACCTTC.